This TCR beta chain appears in the sequencing data of a study of beta chain features in type 1 diabetes. Whole-study context: Sorted cells, about 99 million in number, were examined across all samples.

Sorting of CD4+ naive, central memory, regulatory and stem cell-like memory cells was performed via CD45RO/CCR7/CD25/CD127/CD95/CD27. Purities over 95% were achieved in all sorted populations. This clone was seen a few times. The germline gives CDR1 SNHLY, CDR2 FYNNEI. This CDR3 comprises 12 residues. The ends were cut back, 1 base at V and 4 bases at J, with 4 bases in the middle. The study reverse transcribed the entire isolated RNA, so it sequenced expressed TCRB transcripts. The table came from immunoSEQ multiplex PCR; TCRdb's copy has only in-frame clones and leaves some out. The repertoire has fewer than 650,000 clones, about 14% of them found once; the top ten carry about 0.097%.

The source material was naive CD4+ T cells from blood. The TCR originated in a man aged 18 to 30 in good health. V is TRBV2 and J is TRBJ1-1; no firm D call. CDR3 protein: CASSEVGTEAFF. CDR3 coding DNA: TGTGCCAGCAGTGAAGTGGGCACTGAAGCTTTCTTT.